The 9 T cell receptor beta chains listed next were all sequenced from one sample in a study of CD8 T cells in cerebrospinal fluid in Alzheimer's disease. TCRdb reworked the 10x single-cell sequencing reads into one entry per CDR3 protein, no DNA. The repertoire table contains about 1,200 distinct CDR3 sequences. Sequencing was done on a sample of cerebrospinal fluid. These TCRs come from a human donor with Alzheimer's disease.

This clonotype is deemed medium-sized by its frequency. V is TRBV27 and J is TRBJ2-7; the TRBD1 assignment by TCRdb is unverifiable without DNA. CDR3 size: 15 residues. Germline-derived CDR1 and CDR2 are MNHEY and SMNVEV (reference sequence). Here the CDR3 reads CASSVTGTGAYEQYF.

This clonotype registers medium-sized (0.01 to 0.1%) by frequency. V usage is TRBV20-1 and J usage is TRBJ2-7; TCRdb's D call of TRBD1 is untestable without DNA. The CDR3 spans 17 residues. CDR1 DFQATT and CDR2 SNEGSKA come from the germline V gene (reference sequence). This CDR3 is CSARTGTGVNSPYEQYF.

By frequency, this clonotype registers medium-sized. The genes are TRBV6-6 and TRBJ2-7. The CDR3 covers 13 residues. Germline assignment: CDR1 MNHNY and CDR2 SVGAGI (reference sequence). CDR3 region: CASSATIEDEQYF.

Its frequency marks this clonotype as medium-sized. The chain couples TRBV7-6 to TRBJ1-2; with no DNA, the TCRdb D assignment of TRBD1 cannot be verified. This CDR3 contains 15 residues. Germline V gives CDR1 SGHVS, CDR2 FNYEAQ. The CDR3 is CASSPGTGGPSGYTF.

This clonotype registers medium-sized by frequency. The chain recombines TRBV19 with TRBJ2-2; the D call from TCRdb, TRBD2, cannot be confirmed without DNA. Germline assignment: CDR1 LNHDA and CDR2 SQIVND (reference sequence). The CDR3 contains 15 residues. CDR3 sequence: CASSGRAVITGELFF.

Judged by frequency, this clonotype is medium-sized. The rearrangement uses TRBV19 and TRBJ1-1. CDR1 and CDR2 from the germline V gene are LNHDA and SQIVND (reference sequence). The CDR3 runs to 12 residues. CDR3 residues: CASLVGTTEAFF.

Its frequency marks this clonotype as medium-sized. The chain has TRBV14 and TRBJ2-1; the D call from TCRdb, TRBD2, cannot be confirmed without DNA. This CDR3 region has 16 residues. CDR1 and CDR2 from the germline V gene are SGHDN and FVKESK. CDR3 residues: CASSQAIAGGLNEQFF.

This clonotype registers large by frequency. The rearrangement joins TRBV10-3 to TRBJ2-2; the TRBD1 assignment by TCRdb is unverifiable without DNA. This CDR3 contains 15 residues. Germline-derived CDR1 and CDR2 are ENHRY and SYGVKD. The chain's CDR3 is CAISRDTRGSGELFF.

This clonotype is identified as medium-sized from frequency. The chain links TRBV5-4 to TRBJ2-5; the D call from TCRdb, TRBD1, cannot be confirmed without DNA. CDR1 is SGHNT and CDR2 is YYREEE in the germline V gene (reference sequence). The CDR3 runs 15 residues. CDR3 in amino acids: CASSGGQGAWETQYF.